This entry describes one T cell receptor beta chain. Its target is not known. This CDR3 has 18 amino acids. Germline trimming cut 2 bases from V and 5 bases from J; bases unmatched to any gene: 11. The germline V gene has CDR1 MGHRA and CDR2 YSYEKL. The data derive from a study of cytomegalovirus exposure and HLA in healthy donors. Healthy bone marrow donors made up the donor group. The PCR was carried out with 60 Vbeta primers and 13 Jbeta primers. Generated by immunoSEQ multiplex PCR, the TCRdb table keeps only in-frame clones and is missing some. Of around 190,000 clones listed, roughly 82% are singletons. Study-wide findings and caveats: An Asian-associated ancestry cluster reportedly showed fewer N-insertions than the approximately 600-donor mean in a later analysis.

This TCR came from a girl between 2 and 10 years old in good health and CMV-seropositive. V usage is TRBV4-1 and J usage is TRBJ2-1; 11 bases map to TRBD2. Specimen: PBMCs. The CDR3 nucleotides read TGCGCCAGCAGCCAATTAGCGGGAGGGCCCGAAGTTAACAATGAGCAGTTCTTC. This gives the protein CASSQLAGGPEVNNEQFF.